A single sample gave rise to the 29 T cell receptor beta chains below, sequenced in a study of T-cell reconstitution after alpha-beta-depleted transplantation in children. TCRbeta library construction was performed incorporating unique molecular identifiers. From the PCR reads, TCRdb called clonotypes with MiXCR, one entry per CDR3 protein. This sample carries hundreds of thousands of distinct CDR3 sequences, 16% of them seen once, and the ten largest clones take under 1.2%. The specimen comprised PBMCs from the stem cell graft donor, sampled from the stem cell graft. The receptors originated from a human donor who donated a stem cell graft to a child with acute myeloid leukemia.

Only a few counts were recorded for this clonotype. The rearrangement joins TRBV5-1 to TRBJ1-1, with TRBD1 matching over 10 bases. V dropped 3 bases and J dropped 3; count of bases not matched to a gene: 17. CDR1 SGHRS and CDR2 YFSETQ come from the germline V gene. The CDR3 has 19 residues. The CDR3 here is CASSSIHSSRDRGDTEAFF. CDR3 in DNA: TGCGCCAGCAGCTCTATCCACTCGTCCCGGGACAGGGGCGACACTGAAGCTTTCTTT.

This chain joins TRBV7-9 and TRBJ2-7; D gene unclear. Trimming removed 3 bases at V and 5 bases at J, with 8 bases between. Germline loops: CDR1 SEHNR, CDR2 FQNEAQ (reference sequence). The CDR3 is made up of 12 amino acids. CDR3 sequence: CASSLTTHEQYF. The CDR3 DNA is TGTGCCAGCAGCTTGACAACCCACGAGCAGTACTTC. Looking up the rest from reference TRBV7-9 and TRBJ2-7 gives the full variable domain: DTGVSQNPRHKITKRGQNVTFRCDPISEHNRLYWYRQTLGQGPEFLTYFQNEAQLEKSRLLSDRFSAERPKGSFSTLEIQRTEQGDSAMYLCASSLTTHEQYFGPGTRLTVT.

The V call is TRBV6-5, the J call TRBJ1-6; no reliable D call. The germline CDR1 and CDR2 sequences are MNHEY and SVGAGI. Trimming shortened V by 2 bases and J by 0 bases, and 5 bases separated the two germline ends. CDR3 length: 15 residues. CDR3 in amino acids: CASSYASSYNSPLHF. In DNA form, the CDR3 reads TGTGCCAGCAGTTACGCGAGCTCCTATAATTCACCCCTCCACTTT.

This clonotype was seen a handful of times. J is TRBJ2-5 and V is TRBV29-1; TRBD2 matches at 8 bases. The CDR3 is made up of 15 amino acids. With V trimmed by 3 bases and J by 0 bases, 6 bases remained unmatched. Germline V gene lookup returns CDR1 SQVTM and CDR2 ANQGSEA. CDR3 in amino acids: CSVDRRGEYQETQYF. CDR3 DNA sequence: TGCAGCGTTGACCGGCGGGGGGAGTACCAAGAGACCCAGTACTTC.

The chain joins TRBV30 to TRBJ2-3, with a possible D match to TRBD2 (7 bases). CDR1 is GTSNPN, CDR2 SVGIG, per germline (reference sequence). There are 14 residues in the CDR3. V was shortened by 1 base and J by 4 bases, with 12 bases between the two germline ends. CDR3 DNA: TGTGCCTGGAGTGCTGGCGGGGGCGCAGATACGCAGTATTTT. Protein: CAWSAGGGADTQYF.

This clonotype occurred a few times. The chain recombines TRBV29-1 with TRBJ2-5; D may be TRBD2 (6 bases). The V and J ends lost 7 bases and 3 bases respectively, with 15 bases between them. This CDR3 comprises 13 residues. CDR1 is SQVTM, CDR2 ANQGSEA, per germline. The CDR3 nucleotides are TGCAGCGCCCAGTGGAGGGCAAAAGAGACCCAGTACTTC. Its protein is CSAQWRAKETQYF. The variable domain in full, completed from reference TRBV29-1 and TRBJ2-5, reads SAVISQKPSRDICQRGTSLTIQCQVDSQVTMMFWYRQQPGQSLTLIATANQGSEATYESGFVIDKFPISRPNLTFSTLTVSNMSPEDSSIYLCSAQWRAKETQYFGPGTRLLVL.

V and J are TRBV5-1 and TRBJ1-1; a weak D match, TRBD1 (6 bases). This CDR3 region has 15 residues. Trimming shortened V by 4 bases and J by 1 base, and 14 bases separated the two germline ends. Germline CDR1 reads SGHRS; CDR2 reads YFSETQ. CDR3 DNA sequence: TGCGCCAGCAGCGAATGGGGGCCGGGGAACACTGAAGCTTTCTTT. Protein sequence: CASSEWGPGNTEAFF.

This clonotype was detected a few times. The rearrangement uses TRBV25-1 and TRBJ1-1; the D gene is possibly TRBD1 (5 bases). Per germline, CDR1 MGHDK and CDR2 SYGVNS. Trimming removed 3 bases at V and 1 base at J, with 18 bases between. This CDR3 has 17 amino acids. The CDR3 is CASSDDSVGGKNTEAFF. The CDR3 region has the DNA TGTGCCAGCAGTGATGATTCCGTCGGGGGGAAGAACACTGAAGCTTTCTTT. The whole variable domain, remainder taken from reference TRBV25-1 and TRBJ1-1, is EADIYQTPRYLVIGTGKKITLECSQTMGHDKMYWYQQDPGMELHLIHYSYGVNSTEKGDLSSESTVSRIRTEHFPLTLESARPSHTSQYLCASSDDSVGGKNTEAFFGQGTRLTVV.

This clonotype was observed at least ten times. The rearrangement joins TRBV15 to TRBJ2-1; 10 bases fit TRBD1. After removal of 0 bases from V and 8 bases from J, the junction contained 7 bases not matched to a gene. This CDR3 spans 16 amino acids. The germline V gene encodes CDR1 LNHNV and CDR2 YYDKDF (reference sequence). CDR3 in amino acids: CATSRDNGQGVDEQFF. The CDR3 DNA reads as TGTGCCACCAGCAGAGATAACGGACAGGGGGTGGATGAGCAGTTCTTC.

This clonotype was detected a few times. This rearrangement joins TRBV25-1 to TRBJ1-1; D perhaps matches TRBD1 (6 bases). V lost 8 bases to trimming and J lost 0 bases, with 16 bases between them. Germline values: CDR1 MGHDK, CDR2 SYGVNS. The CDR3 has 15 residues. In nucleotides, the CDR3 is TGTGCCAGCCGACCTGGGGGACACCTGAACACTGAAGCTTTCTTT. This translates into CASRPGGHLNTEAFF.

In its sample, this clonotype was seen a few times. V is TRBV5-1 and J is TRBJ2-3; TRBD2 agrees at 11 bases. This CDR3 region has 17 residues. V trimming: 4 bases; J trimming: 2 bases; junction bases outside the gene matches: 9. Germline lookup yields CDR1 SGHRS and CDR2 YFSETQ. The CDR3 is CASSSLPGLAATDTQYF. The CDR3 nucleotides read TGCGCCAGCAGCAGTCTACCGGGACTAGCGGCCACAGATACGCAGTATTTT.

This clonotype was detected many times. The chain combines TRBV20-1 with TRBJ2-3; 9 bases line up with TRBD2. V was pared by 6 bases and J by 2 bases, with 12 bases of the junction left unmatched. CDR3 length: 16 residues. Germline CDR1 is DFQATT and CDR2 is SNEGSKA (reference sequence). The CDR3 region is CSAPGGGAPTTDTQYF. The CDR3 nucleotides read TGCAGTGCACCGGGCGGGGGGGCACCGACCACAGATACGCAGTATTTT.

This clonotype has ten or more counts. The chain carries TRBV7-2 and TRBJ2-5; 7 bases are a match to TRBD2. The germline V gene has CDR1 SGHTA and CDR2 FQGNSA. CDR3 length: 15 amino acids. Losses at the gene ends were 4 bases for V and 5 bases for J; bases not matched to a gene: 10. DNA of the CDR3: TGTGCCAGCAGCTCCCAGACTAGCTGGGACGAGACCCAGTACTTC. It is translated as CASSSQTSWDETQYF.

The chain uses TRBV5-1 and TRBJ2-5; 10 bases are shared with TRBD2. Germline CDR1 is SGHRS and CDR2 is YFSETQ. The V segment lost 2 bases and the J segment 0 bases; nucleotides outside the gene matches: 7. This CDR3 is 17 amino acids long. The CDR3 region has the DNA TGCGCCAGCAGCTTCTTAGCGGGGGGCCCGTACCAAGAGACCCAGTACTTC. Translating it yields CASSFLAGGPYQETQYF.

The chain links TRBV15 to TRBJ2-1, with a weak D call TRBD2 (5 bases). The CDR3 spans 16 residues. Trimming removed 4 bases at V and 0 bases at J, with 13 bases between. Germline CDR1 is LNHNV and CDR2 is YYDKDF (reference sequence). The DNA for the CDR3 is TGTGCCACCAGCACCAAGCGGCTCAGCTCCTACAATGAGCAGTTCTTC. Its translation is CATSTKRLSSYNEQFF.

This clonotype has just a few counts. The chain recombines TRBV12-3 or TRBV12-4 with TRBJ2-2; 8 nucleotides agree with TRBD1. The CDR3 is made up of 15 amino acids. Losses at the gene ends were 6 bases for V and 3 bases for J; bases not matched to a gene: 6. This chain's CDR3 is CASSWTGRHTGELFF. CDR3 nucleotide sequence: TGTGCCAGCAGCTGGACAGGGAGGCACACCGGGGAGCTGTTTTTT.

This clonotype was counted a few times. The V and J genes are TRBV7-2 and TRBJ2-3; TRBD2 might be the D (5 bases). The CDR3 consists of 16 residues. From germline, CDR1 is SGHTA and CDR2 FQGNSA. V lost 2 bases and J lost 0, with 12 bases in between. CDR3 nucleotide sequence: TGTGCCAGCAGCTTACCGCGGGCGACTAGCACAGATACGCAGTATTTT. Translating gives CASSLPRATSTDTQYF.

The gene calls are TRBV20-1 and TRBJ2-1; either TRBD1 or TRBD2 may fit D (6 bases each). Trimming cost V 0 bases and J 9 bases, with 18 bases left between them. In germline, CDR1 is DFQATT, CDR2 SNEGSKA (reference sequence). The CDR3 totals 15 residues. CDR3 sequence: CSARDVRRGVIEQFF. The CDR3 DNA sequence: TGCAGTGCTAGAGATGTCAGGAGGGGGGTCATTGAGCAGTTCTTC.

A few counts support this clonotype. J is TRBJ2-7 and V is TRBV12-3 or TRBV12-4; D unresolved. The ends were cut back, 6 bases at V and 2 bases at J, with 8 bases in the middle. The CDR3 runs 12 residues. In nucleotides, the CDR3 is TGTGCCAGCAGGTCAGAACCCTACGAGCAGTACTTC. This encodes CASRSEPYEQYF.

The genes are TRBV5-6 and TRBJ2-2; no clear D. V lost 0 bases and J 9 bases, leaving 9 bases between the germline ends. Per the germline V gene, CDR1 is SGHDT and CDR2 is YYEEEE. The CDR3 has 13 residues. CDR3 bases: TGTGCCAGCAGCTTGGAACCGGGTAGGGAGCTGTTTTTT. Translated: CASSLEPGRELFF.

At least ten counts were recorded for this clonotype. The chain has TRBV5-1 and TRBJ1-1; D is unclear. In germline, CDR1 is SGHRS, CDR2 YFSETQ. The CDR3 has 14 residues. The ends were cut back, 4 bases at V and 1 base at J, with 11 bases in the middle. The CDR3 coding sequence is TGCGCCAGCAGCCCTCCTGACGCGAACACTGAAGCTTTCTTT. Translating it yields CASSPPDANTEAFF.

This clonotype was detected ten times or more. The DNA for the CDR3 is TGCAGTGCTAGAGATTATAAAGGGATGGGTGGCAATCAGCCCCAGCATTTT. This gives the protein CSARDYKGMGGNQPQHF. The chain carries TRBV20-1 and TRBJ1-5; D is undetermined. Trimming cost V 0 bases and J 2 bases, with 17 bases left between them. Germline loops: CDR1 DFQATT, CDR2 SNEGSKA (reference sequence). The CDR3 totals 17 residues.

In this sample, this clonotype turned up many times. The genes are TRBV4-3 and TRBJ2-1, with D unclear. CDR1 and CDR2 from the germline V gene are LGHNA and YSLEER. CDR3 length: 14 residues. V lost 2 bases, J lost 8 bases, and 13 bases lay in between. CDR3 protein: CASSQTARLDEQFF. The DNA of the CDR3 is TGCGCCAGCAGCCAAACCGCGCGGCTCGATGAGCAGTTCTTC.

As regards this clonotype: Being one base from a much bigger clone, this may be a read error. The chain uses TRBV7-2 and TRBJ2-7; D unresolved. The V end lost 5 bases, the J end lost 2 bases, and 13 bases lay between the germline ends. Germline CDR1 and CDR2: SGHTA and FQGNSA. The CDR3 is 14 residues long. The CDR3 DNA is TGTGCCAGCAGCCCCCAGACCGCTGCCTACGAGCAGTACTTC. Its protein product is CASSPQTAAYEQYF.

This clonotype showed up many times. The genes are TRBV7-2 and TRBJ2-6; D gene unclear. The CDR3 sequence is 15 residues long. Germline-derived CDR1 and CDR2 are SGHTA and FQGNSA. V lost 3 bases and J lost 2, with 8 bases in between. CDR3 in amino acids: CASSLGLPGANVLTF. The CDR3 DNA follows: TGTGCCAGCAGCTTGGGTCTCCCTGGGGCCAACGTCCTGACTTTC.

Many counts were recorded for this clonotype. The chain carries TRBV5-5 and TRBJ1-2; 9 bases fit TRBD1. The V gene end was trimmed by 3 bases and the J gene end by 6 bases; junction bases not matched to a gene: 9. The germline gives CDR1 SGHKS, CDR2 YYEKEE (reference sequence). The CDR3 loop spans 15 amino acids. The DNA for the CDR3 is TGTGCCAGCAGCTCGGGACAGGGAGTGGGGGATGGCTACACCTTC. This translates into CASSSGQGVGDGYTF. Filled out from reference TRBV5-5 and TRBJ1-2, the complete variable domain reads DAGVTQSPTHLIKTRGQQVTLRCSPISGHKSVSWYQQVLGQGPQFIFQYYEKEERGRGNFPDRFSARQFPNYSSELNVNALLLGDSALYLCASSSGQGVGDGYTFGSGTRLTVV.

This clonotype was recorded at least ten times. V and J are TRBV20-1 and TRBJ2-1, with a possible D match to TRBD1 (6 bases). Per the germline V gene, CDR1 is DFQATT and CDR2 is SNEGSKA (reference sequence). The V gene lost 3 bases and the J gene lost 5 bases, with 14 bases spanning the gap. This CDR3 spans 14 amino acids. The CDR3 here is CSARQPNRDNEQFF. Written as DNA, the CDR3 is TGCAGTGCTAGGCAACCTAACAGGGACAATGAGCAGTTCTTC.

This clonotype was picked up many times. This rearrangement joins TRBV5-1 to TRBJ2-4; 7 bases map to TRBD2. Germline V gene lookup returns CDR1 SGHRS and CDR2 YFSETQ. J gave up 2 bases and V 4 bases, and 12 bases lay outside the gene matches. This CDR3 contains 17 residues. The CDR3 sequence is CASSPRGPGGTKNIQYF. CDR3 DNA: TGCGCCAGCAGCCCTCGAGGGCCCGGGGGGACCAAAAACATTCAGTACTTC.

The table lists this clonotype with a few counts. The chain is built from TRBV7-2 and TRBJ1-2, with TRBD1 matching over 10 bases. Germline CDR1 reads SGHTA; CDR2 reads FQGNSA. With 5 bases clipped from V and 6 bases from J, the junction kept 9 bases outside the gene matches. CDR3 size: 15 residues. The CDR3 protein is CASSIRQGAHDGYTF. The CDR3 nucleotides read TGTGCCAGCAGCATAAGACAGGGGGCGCATGATGGCTACACCTTC.